The present T cell receptor (beta chain) was sequenced within a study of blood T cell repertoires in COVID-19 (dated by TCRdb to 2020 to 2022). The study in broad terms: Collaborator samples came from the United States, Italy and Spain and covered acute and convalescent phases of COVID-19. Samples came from the ongoing ImmuneRACE study (first 160 participants) plus 1,254 subjects from 6 global collaborators. HLA class I and class II types, where available, came from metadata supplied by the sample provider rather than from assay-based typing. The repertoires were made available in a free public database intended to serve as a resource for research on the immune response to SARS-CoV-2. The prospective study material was composed of cDNA or gDNA derived from T cells, B-cell-depleted T cells, or PBMCs. A de-identified subject ID, COVID-19 status, age in years and sex were almost always included in the sample metadata. Deeply sampled blood TCRbeta repertoires from subjects exposed to, actively infected with, or recovered from COVID-19 were included in the dataset.

As for this clone: The clone's antigen remains unknown. Base qualities are missing; no much larger clone stands one base away.

General findings and caveats noted by the study authors: The amount of clinical and demographic metadata varied by source and participant and was provided uncurated.

Trimmed from V: 1 base; trimmed from J: 0 bases; junction bases lacking a gene match: 7. The germline V gene yields SGHRS for CDR1 and YFSETQ for CDR2. There are 16 amino acids in the CDR3, from cysteine to phenylalanine inclusive. Only CDR3 DNA remains: 48 bases, in frame from the first base. TCRbeta CDR3 regions were amplified from genomic DNA using the immunoSEQ Assay, a bias-controlled multiplex PCR. The study's processing was this. Nucleated cell counts per sample were estimated from amplification of reference gene primers within the assay. To quantify the absolute abundance of each unique TCRbeta CDR3 rearrangement, sequence reads were collapsed and filtered. For each sample, productive Simpson clonality was calculated as the square root of Simpson's diversity index over productive rearrangements. TCRdb holds this immuneACCESS table with in-frame rearrangements only. Some clones are missing; in checked studies, unresolved V genes explain under half, and the rest has no known cause. The V and J calls and clone size were taken over from that table, and D and trimming were inferred from the DNA. Here the sample has 280,000 or so clones; 85% occur a single time. The ten largest clonotypes hold about 2.7% of the sample.

Enrolling through a virtual design, the prospective study's participants ranged in age from roughly 18 to 89 years and lived across approximately 25 United States geographic areas. To assign participants to cohorts, the prospective study relied on clinical history that participants themselves reported in a screening survey and a study questionnaire. Recovered participants in ImmuneRACE Cohort 3 were defined as having two consecutive negative NP/OP PCR tests, clearance from a healthcare professional, or resolution of symptoms. In the prospective study, mobile phlebotomists collected whole blood, serum and a nasopharyngeal or oropharyngeal swab from each participant. Additional blood draws and questionnaires over a roughly two-month period could optionally be provided by prospective study participants. Before DNA extraction, blood samples from the prospective study were shipped at room temperature or frozen.

The sequenced sample consisted of PBMCs or T cells enriched from blood (not recorded which). The clonotype was recovered from a woman aged 45-65 years who had recovered from COVID-19. The chain uses TRBV5-1 and TRBJ2-7; 7 middle bases align to TRBD2. For the CDR3, the sequence is CASSLKRGNSSYEQYF. The DNA is as follows: TGCGCCAGCAGCTTGAAGCGGGGTAATAGCTCCTACGAGCAGTACTTC.